This T cell receptor (beta chain) emerged from a study of T cells in localized non-small cell lung cancer. The CDR3 runs 13 residues. CDR1 is MNHEY and CDR2 is SVGAGI in the germline V gene. Deletions cut 5 bases from V and 7 bases from J, with 15 bases between. TCRdb keeps only in-frame clones here, not all; method: immunoSEQ multiplex PCR. The sample consists of 26,000 or so clones, roughly 89% of them appearing once. General study results and limits: Higher blood T cell density tracked longer overall survival.

This clone has more than one count but fewer than ten. The antigen is not known. Material: peripheral blood, obtained before any cancer treatment. The clonotype originates from a male donor at least 60 years old with stage I lung adenocarcinoma. The chain carries TRBV6-5 and TRBJ2-7; maybe TRBD2 (5 bases). The CDR3 nucleotides read TGTGCCAGCAGTCTTCCGGCGGGTCCTGAGCAGTACTTC. It codes for CASSLPAGPEQYF.